A single sample is the source of the 29 T cell receptor beta chains below, sequenced in a study of T cell changes during pregnancy in multiple sclerosis (dated by TCRdb to between 2018 and 2021). Library preparation employed the immunoSEQ multiplex PCR assay. TCRdb provides this immuneACCESS table in a form limited to in-frame rearrangements. Some clones are lacking; in checked studies, under half of them reflect an unresolved V gene, and why the rest are absent is not known. Present in this sample are about 37,000 clones, over 80% of which were seen just once. About 0.42% of the sample comes from the top ten. Material: CD4+ T cells from peripheral blood mononuclear cells, obtained in the third trimester of pregnancy. Receptors originate from a female donor in good health, enrolled as a control in a pregnancy study.

This chain links TRBV10-3 with TRBJ1-6; D is ambiguous. The CDR3 is 18 amino acids. The V gene lost 4 bases and the J gene lost 1 base, with 17 bases spanning the gap. The germline V gene has CDR1 ENHRY and CDR2 SYGVKD. In DNA, the CDR3 is TGTGCCATCAGTGCCACGGGGAAAACCCAGTCCTATAATTCACCCCTCCACTTT. This encodes CAISATGKTQSYNSPLHF.

The V call is TRBV27, the J call TRBJ1-2; D not certain. This CDR3 is 13 amino acids long. Germline CDR1 MNHEY, CDR2 SMNVEV (reference sequence). V shed 2 bases and J shed 6 bases, with 10 bases lying between them. CDR3 sequence: CASSLTRDHGYTF. The CDR3 DNA reads TGTGCCAGCAGTTTAACGCGGGATCATGGCTACACCTTC.

The chain uses TRBV4-3 and TRBJ1-2; TRBD1 is a possible D gene (5 bases). The germline V and J ends were trimmed by 2 bases and 4 bases, with 23 bases remaining between them. This CDR3 is built from 18 residues. Germline CDR1 is LGHNA and CDR2 is YSLEER. The CDR3 loop reads CASSQFGGAGLGVYGYTF. The CDR3 DNA follows: TGCGCCAGCAGCCAATTCGGCGGGGCCGGGCTCGGGGTCTATGGCTACACCTTC.

The genes are TRBV9 and TRBJ2-1; perhaps TRBD2 as D (5 bases). The CDR3 runs 15 residues. Trimming removed 0 bases at V and 0 bases at J, with 7 bases between. The germline V gene has CDR1 SGDLS and CDR2 YYNGEE. The CDR3 sequence: CASSVDGDSYNEQFF. CDR3 bases: TGTGCCAGCAGCGTAGACGGGGACTCCTACAATGAGCAGTTCTTC. The full variable domain, with the rest looked up from reference TRBV9 and TRBJ2-1, is DSGVTQTPKHLITATGQRVTLRCSPRSGDLSVYWYQQSLDQGLQFLIQYYNGEERAKGNILERFSAQQFPDLHSELNLSSLELGDSALYFCASSVDGDSYNEQFFGPGTRLTVL.

The rearrangement joins TRBV19 to TRBJ2-1, with D maybe TRBD1 (6 bases). V lost 9 bases and J 8 bases, leaving 20 bases between the germline ends. The CDR3 runs to 14 residues. Germline CDR1 reads LNHDA; CDR2 reads SQIVND (reference sequence). CDR3 sequence: CASVPDRVSDEQFF. The CDR3 DNA reads as TGTGCCAGCGTTCCGGACAGAGTATCGGATGAGCAGTTCTTC. The full variable domain, with the rest looked up from reference TRBV19 and TRBJ2-1, is DGGITQSPKYLFRKEGQNVTLSCEQNLNHDAMYWYRQDPGQGLRLIYYSQIVNDFQKGDIAEGYSVSREKKESFPLTVTSAQKNPTAFYLCASVPDRVSDEQFFGPGTRLTVL.

The chain is built from TRBV28 and TRBJ2-7; 9 bases match TRBD2. The germline gives CDR1 MDHEN, CDR2 SYDVKM. This CDR3 has 13 amino acids. Trimming took 8 bases from V and 2 from J; bases not matched to a gene: 4. The CDR3 bases are TGTGCCAGCCTTAGCGGGAGCACCTACGAGCAGTACTTC. It translates to CASLSGSTYEQYF. Combining the CDR3 with reference TRBV28 and TRBJ2-7 gives the whole variable domain DVKVTQSSRYLVKRTGEKVFLECVQDMDHENMFWYRQDPGLGLRLIYFSYDVKMKEKGDIPEGYSVSREKKERFSLILESASTNQTSMYLCASLSGSTYEQYFGPGTRLTVT.

The chain recombines TRBV7-8 with TRBJ2-7; 12 bases map to TRBD2. Germline V gene sequence: CDR1 SGHVS, CDR2 FQNEAQ. This CDR3 comprises 19 residues. With 4 bases clipped from V and 0 bases from J, the junction kept 13 bases outside the gene matches. The CDR3 loop is CASSSYRPLAGGSSYEQYF. The CDR3 DNA is TGTGCCAGCAGCTCTTACCGGCCTCTAGCGGGAGGGAGCTCCTACGAGCAGTACTTC.

The chain combines TRBV5-1 with TRBJ1-5; D ambiguous. With 2 bases removed from V and 1 base from J, the gap between germline ends came to 16 bases. CDR1 is SGHRS and CDR2 is YFSETQ in the germline V gene. This CDR3 is 17 amino acids long. CDR3: CASSFGPGGRSNQPQHF. The CDR3 DNA reads as TGCGCCAGCAGCTTTGGGCCCGGTGGTAGGAGCAATCAGCCCCAGCATTTT.

This chain links TRBV27 with TRBJ1-1; D is ambiguous. V dropped 5 bases and J dropped 8 bases, with 18 bases sitting between them. This CDR3 has 14 amino acids. CDR1 is MNHEY, CDR2 SMNVEV, per germline (reference sequence). The CDR3 is CASSPRPGGVEAFF. The CDR3 nucleotides are TGTGCCAGCAGTCCCCGGCCCGGCGGGGTAGAAGCTTTCTTT.

This chain joins TRBV30 and TRBJ1-5, with a tentative D call TRBD1 (5 bases). The CDR3 consists of 13 residues. Trimming left V 6 bases short and J 5 bases short, with 14 bases between. Germline CDR1 is GTSNPN and CDR2 is SVGIG (reference sequence). The CDR3 loop is CACGRRGHQPQHF. CDR3 coding DNA: TGTGCCTGCGGACGGAGGGGCCATCAGCCCCAGCATTTT.

The chain joins TRBV16 to TRBJ1-1; the match to TRBD1 covers 7 bases. Germline values: CDR1 KGHSY, CDR2 FQNENV. The trim removed 6 bases at V and 2 bases at J, leaving 12 bases unmatched. This CDR3 spans 16 amino acids. The CDR3 reads CASRPDRAGSNTEAFF. The CDR3 DNA reads as TGTGCCAGCAGACCCGACAGGGCAGGATCCAACACTGAAGCTTTCTTT.

This clone appeared a few times. The V and J genes are TRBV7-2 and TRBJ2-1; 8 bases are shared with TRBD2. Trimming cost V 4 bases and J 5 bases; bases outside gene matches: 7. Germline V gives CDR1 SGHTA, CDR2 FQGNSA. The CDR3 covers 15 residues. CDR3 residues: CASSSLGRGDNEQFF. CDR3 coding DNA: TGTGCCAGCAGCTCCTTGGGGCGGGGGGACAATGAGCAGTTCTTC. Based on the CDR3 plus reference TRBV7-2 and TRBJ2-1, the full variable domain is GAGVSQSPSNKVTEKGKDVELRCDPISGHTALYWYRQSLGQGLEFLIYFQGNSAPDKSGLPSDRFSAERTGGSVSTLTIQRTQQEDSAVYLCASSSLGRGDNEQFFGPGTRLTVL.

The V and J genes are TRBV2 and TRBJ2-2; 7 bases align to TRBD1. The CDR3 is 13 amino acids. The germline V gene encodes CDR1 SNHLY and CDR2 FYNNEI. V was pared by 1 base and J by 8 bases, with 1 base of the junction left unmatched. The CDR3, as DNA: TGTGCCAGCAGTGAAGACAGGGGAGGGGAGCTGTTTTTT. Translated, it gives CASSEDRGGELFF.

The CDR3: CASSPAGYEQYF. The CDR3 coding sequence is TGCGCCAGCAGCCCGGCGGGGTACGAGCAGTACTTC. The genes are TRBV5-1 and TRBJ2-7; D may be TRBD2 (6 bases). V was trimmed by 4 bases and J by 4 bases, leaving 9 bases between them. The germline gives CDR1 SGHRS, CDR2 YFSETQ. The CDR3 totals 12 residues.

The gene calls are TRBV5-4 and TRBJ2-1, with 12 bases that match TRBD2. This CDR3 has 15 residues. Germline V gives CDR1 SGHNT, CDR2 YYREEE (reference sequence). After removal of 5 bases from V and 10 bases from J, the junction contained 10 bases not matched to a gene. The CDR3 reads CASRDLAGGAVEQFF. As DNA, the CDR3 is TGTGCCAGCAGGGACCTAGCGGGGGGGGCCGTGGAGCAGTTCTTC.

Only a few counts were recorded for this clone. The chain links TRBV2 to TRBJ2-1, with a tentative D call TRBD2 (6 bases). There are 13 residues in the CDR3. Trimming cost V 6 bases and J 3 bases, with 9 bases left between them. CDR1 SNHLY and CDR2 FYNNEI come from the germline V gene. This CDR3 reads CASSLGLYNEQFF. For the CDR3, the DNA is TGTGCCAGCAGCCTGGGACTCTACAATGAGCAGTTCTTC.

This clone has a single count. DNA of the CDR3: TGTGCCAGCACCGGGATCTCCGGGGAGCTGTTTTTT. Its protein product is CASTGISGELFF. The chain recombines TRBV6-5 with TRBJ2-2; possibly TRBD2 for D (5 bases). The germline gives CDR1 MNHEY, CDR2 SVGAGI. V was cut by 7 bases and J by 6 bases, with 9 bases left in between. The CDR3 consists of 12 residues.

The J gene is TRBJ1-1, the V gene TRBV18, with D possibly TRBD1 on 6 matching bases. Deletions cut 4 bases from V and 3 bases from J, with 9 bases between. This CDR3 has 13 amino acids. Germline values: CDR1 KGHSH, CDR2 LQKENI. As DNA, the CDR3 is TGTGCCAGCTCACTAAACAGGGACACTGAAGCTTTCTTT. It codes for CASSLNRDTEAFF.

The chain links TRBV27 to TRBJ2-7, with TRBD2 matching over 7 bases. Germline V gene lookup returns CDR1 MNHEY and CDR2 SMNVEV (reference sequence). V trimming: 8 bases; J trimming: 6 bases; junction bases outside the gene matches: 13. This CDR3 contains 14 residues. The CDR3 is CASRVAGTAGEQYF. The CDR3, as DNA: TGTGCCAGCCGAGTAGCGGGTACCGCTGGCGAGCAGTACTTC.

The rearrangement links TRBV7-9 to TRBJ2-6; TRBD1 might be the D (5 bases). CDR3 size: 15 residues. In germline, CDR1 is SEHNR, CDR2 FQNEAQ (reference sequence). The V end lost 5 bases, the J end lost 0 bases, and 8 bases lay between the germline ends. The CDR3 region has the DNA TGTGCCAGCAGCCGCAGGGACTCTGGGGCCAACGTCCTGACTTTC. Its protein is CASSRRDSGANVLTF.

This clone was found once. V and J are TRBV29-1 and TRBJ2-4; 11 bases line up with TRBD1. V lost 6 bases to trimming and J lost 3 bases; unmatched junction nucleotides: 4. This CDR3 is 14 amino acids long. Germline V gene sequence: CDR1 SQVTM, CDR2 ANQGSEA. CDR3: CSVPGQGGKNIQYF. The CDR3 DNA reads as TGCAGCGTACCGGGACAGGGGGGCAAAAACATTCAGTACTTC.

This clone was picked up one time. The chain is built from TRBV4-3 and TRBJ2-1, with a weak D call TRBD1 (6 bases). The CDR3 extends over 13 amino acids. The germline V and J ends were trimmed by 1 base and 16 bases, with 17 bases remaining between them. CDR1 and CDR2 from the germline V gene are LGHNA and YSLEER. DNA of the CDR3: TGCGCCAGCAGCCAAGTACAGGGCGGTACGATCTTCTTC. Protein sequence: CASSQVQGGTIFF.

This rearrangement joins TRBV19 to TRBJ1-5; 9 nucleotides align to TRBD1. V lost 5 bases to trimming and J lost 1 base; unmatched junction nucleotides: 9. The CDR3 is 17 amino acids. Germline CDR1 LNHDA, CDR2 SQIVND (reference sequence). The CDR3 DNA is TGTGCCAGTAGTCCAGGGACAGGGCGATTGAGCAATCAGCCCCAGCATTTT. Amino acids: CASSPGTGRLSNQPQHF.

On this clone itself: At one end, the junction sequence differs from germline, possibly due to a read error. The chain couples TRBV7-7 to TRBJ2-3; 14 positions agree with TRBD2. Germline V CDR1 and CDR2: SSHAT, FNYEAQ (reference sequence). The CDR3 sequence is 18 residues long. Written as DNA, the CDR3 is TGTGCTAGCAGCTTAGCGAGGACTAGCGGGGGGTATACAGATACGCAGTATTTT. Amino acids: CASSLARTSGGYTDTQYF.

The chain carries TRBV4-2 and TRBJ2-7, with 10 bases fitting TRBD1. Trimming removed 1 base from V and 4 bases from J; junction bases left unmatched: 1. Germline V gene sequence: CDR1 LGHNA, CDR2 YNFKEQ. The CDR3 has 14 amino acids. This chain's CDR3 is CASSQGQGAYEQYF. The CDR3 DNA reads TGTGCCAGCAGCCAAGGACAGGGGGCGTACGAGCAGTACTTC.

This clone was seen once. This chain uses TRBV7-3 with TRBJ2-7; the match to TRBD1 covers 7 bases. CDR3 size: 17 residues. Germline-derived CDR1 and CDR2 are SGHTA and FQGTGA. Losses at the gene ends were 4 bases for V and 2 bases for J; bases not matched to a gene: 14. Here the CDR3 reads CASSSGQFLNAPYEQYF. CDR3 DNA sequence: TGTGCCAGCAGCTCGGGACAGTTCTTGAATGCCCCCTACGAGCAGTACTTC.

The chain combines TRBV28 with TRBJ2-7; tentatively, D is TRBD2 (6 bases). Germline V gene sequence: CDR1 MDHEN, CDR2 SYDVKM. The V end lost 4 bases, the J end lost 2 bases, and 21 bases lay between the germline ends. CDR3 length equals 17 residues. DNA for the CDR3: TGTGCCAGCAGTTCCCTTCGGGGCGGGACTGCGACCTACGAGCAGTACTTC. Its protein product is CASSSLRGGTATYEQYF. Full variable domain (remainder filled in from reference TRBV28 and TRBJ2-7): DVKVTQSSRYLVKRTGEKVFLECVQDMDHENMFWYRQDPGLGLRLIYFSYDVKMKEKGDIPEGYSVSREKKERFSLILESASTNQTSMYLCASSSLRGGTATYEQYFGPGTRLTVT.

This chain links TRBV13 with TRBJ2-1, with TRBD1 identical over 8 bases. Germline CDR1 PRHDT, CDR2 FYEKMQ (reference sequence). Trimming cost V 5 bases and J 10 bases; bases outside gene matches: 7. The CDR3 has 13 amino acids. The CDR3 loop is CASSLRRGREQFF. DNA for the CDR3: TGTGCCAGCAGCCTACGCAGGGGGCGGGAGCAGTTCTTC.

The chain combines TRBV5-6 with TRBJ1-2; possible D gene TRBD1, 5 bases. In germline, CDR1 is SGHDT, CDR2 YYEEEE. V lost 0 bases, J lost 7 bases, and 28 bases lay in between. CDR3 size: 19 residues. The CDR3 DNA reads as TGTGCCAGCAGCTTGGAGGCTGGCATCGTTTTGGGGCTGACGGGTGGCTACACCTTC. Its translation: CASSLEAGIVLGLTGGYTF.